The 21 T cell receptor beta chains in this list originate from one sample, sequenced in a study of CD8+CD57+ T cells in acquired aplastic anemia. Both TCR beta VDJ combination and CDR3 sequence profiling were carried out. Genomic DNA was the template for this profiling. TCRdb re-called the reads with MiXCR, one entry per CDR3 protein. Of a few hundred thousand distinct CDR3 sequences listed, under 50% are singletons. The patients chosen for sequencing had shown expansion of CD8+CD57+ cells (detected by flow cytometry). Sequencing was done on a sample of sorted CD4+, CD8+, or CD8+CD57+ T cells (not recorded which) from PBMCs. These receptors were collected from a human donor with aplastic anemia.

Turning to this clonotype: An end of the junction does not agree with germline; a read error may underlie this. The chain joins TRBV5-1 to TRBJ1-6, with D maybe TRBD1 (6 bases). The CDR3 runs to 15 residues. The germline V gene encodes CDR1 SGHRS and CDR2 YFSETQ. For the CDR3, the DNA is TGTGCCAGCAGCTTAGAGGGGGGGGCAGATTCACCCCTCCACTTT. Amino acids: CASSLEGGADSPLHF. The full variable domain, in which reference TRBV5-1 and TRBJ1-6 provide the parts outside the CDR3, is KAGVTQTPRYLIKTRGQQVTLSCSPISGHRSVSWYQQTPGQGLQFLFEYFSETQRNKGNFPGRFSGRQFSNSRSEMNVSTLELGDSALYLCASSLEGGADSPLHFGNGTRLTVT.

To note about this clonotype: The junction differs from germline at one of its ends, possibly a read error. The chain carries TRBV6-1 and TRBJ2-7; perhaps D is TRBD1 or TRBD2 (5 bases each). CDR1 MNHNS and CDR2 SASEGT come from the germline V gene. The CDR3 has 14 residues. The DNA of the CDR3 is TGTGCCGGCAGTACCGGGACGGGCTCCTACGAGCAGTACTTC. Amino acid sequence: CAGSTGTGSYEQYF.

The CDR3, as DNA: TGCAGCGTTGAGTCTTTGGAGACCCAGTACTTC. This translates into CSVESLETQYF. This chain uses TRBV29-1 with TRBJ2-5; D is uncertain. V gave up 3 bases and J gave up 5 bases, with 7 bases separating them. This CDR3 has 11 amino acids. The germline gives CDR1 SQVTM, CDR2 ANQGSEA.

The chain links TRBV24-1 to TRBJ2-5, with D perhaps TRBD1 or TRBD2 (6 bases each). The length of the CDR3 is 12 residues. The V gene lost 9 bases and the J gene lost 5 bases, with 12 bases spanning the gap. Germline V lookup: CDR1 KGHDR, CDR2 SFDVKD. This CDR3 is CATPRRGETQYF. The CDR3, as DNA: TGTGCCACCCCAAGGAGGGGGGAGACCCAGTACTTC.

This chain joins TRBV29-1 and TRBJ1-2, with D unresolved. The CDR3 is 11 residues long. Germline V lookup: CDR1 SQVTM, CDR2 ANQGSEA. The germline V and J ends were trimmed by 2 bases and 2 bases, with 3 bases remaining between them. CDR3 bases: TGCAGCGTTGAATGGAACTATGGCTACACCTTC. Encoded protein: CSVEWNYGYTF.

This clonotype occurred many times. The chain links TRBV4-1 to TRBJ1-1; a possible D gene is TRBD1 (5 bases). With 5 bases removed from V and 0 bases from J, the gap between germline ends came to 13 bases. The CDR3 runs to 15 residues. CDR1 and CDR2 from the germline V gene are MGHRA and YSYEKL. This CDR3 is CASSFQQAMNTEAFF. CDR3 DNA sequence: TGCGCCAGCAGCTTCCAACAGGCAATGAACACTGAAGCTTTCTTT.

The J gene is TRBJ2-7, the V gene TRBV14; 10 nucleotides agree with TRBD2. The CDR3 loop spans 15 amino acids. Germline CDR1 and CDR2: SGHDN and FVKESK. The J segment lost 3 bases and the V segment lost 3 bases, leaving 5 bases of the junction unmatched. CDR3 region: CASSHPSGGIYEQYF. DNA of the CDR3: TGTGCCAGCAGCCACCCTAGCGGGGGAATCTACGAGCAGTACTTC.

This clonotype was observed many times. The chain joins TRBV7-6 to TRBJ2-7; TRBD2 matches at 12 bases. Germline assignment: CDR1 SGHVS and CDR2 FNYEAQ. V shed 2 bases, J shed 5 bases, and the junction held 1 base outside the gene matches. The length of the CDR3 is 14 residues. CDR3 DNA sequence: TGTGCCAGCAGCTTACTAGCGGGGGGGAACGAGCAGTACTTC. Translated: CASSLLAGGNEQYF.

A remark on this clonotype: Likely a read error: the CDR3 ends without its conserved phenylalanine or tryptophan. This chain connects TRBV15 to TRBJ2-7; D ambiguous. Germline CDR1 and CDR2: LNHNV and YYDKDF (reference sequence). There are 14 residues in the CDR3. V lost 3 bases and J lost 2, with 11 bases in between. The CDR3 sequence is CATSSDAFTYEQYL. Here the CDR3 DNA reads TGTGCCACCAGCAGCGACGCTTTCACCTACGAGCAGTACCTC.

In regard to this clonotype: A much larger clone lies a single base off, so this may be a read error. V usage is TRBV24-1 and J usage is TRBJ1-6, with D hard to call. The V and J ends lost 6 bases and 7 bases respectively, with 9 bases between them. Germline V gives CDR1 KGHDR, CDR2 SFDVKD. This CDR3 has 13 amino acids. The CDR3 DNA follows: TGTGCCACCAGTTTATCCTTCAATTCACCCCTCCACTTT. It encodes CATSLSFNSPLHF.

This clonotype was observed many times. This rearrangement joins TRBV20-1 to TRBJ2-5, with D tentatively TRBD2 (6 bases). CDR1 DFQATT and CDR2 SNEGSKA come from the germline V gene (reference sequence). CDR3 length: 13 residues. As DNA, the CDR3 is TGCGGCCTTCGGTGGCTAGCGCAAGAGACCCAGTACTTC. This encodes CGLRWLAQETQYF.

This clonotype was seen ten or more times. The V and J genes are TRBV5-1 and TRBJ1-1; D may be TRBD1 (5 bases). The germline CDR1 and CDR2 sequences are SGHRS and YFSETQ. CDR3 length: 16 amino acids. Trimming stripped 0 bases from V and 3 bases from J, with 15 bases between. The CDR3 region is CASSLEGAEGDTEAFF. CDR3 bases: TGCGCCAGCAGCTTGGAAGGGGCCGAAGGGGACACTGAAGCTTTCTTT. Full variable domain (missing parts from reference TRBV5-1 and TRBJ1-1): KAGVTQTPRYLIKTRGQQVTLSCSPISGHRSVSWYQQTPGQGLQFLFEYFSETQRNKGNFPGRFSGRQFSNSRSEMNVSTLELGDSALYLCASSLEGAEGDTEAFFGQGTRLTVV.

This clonotype was seen repeatedly, ten times or more. The chain joins TRBV19 to TRBJ1-6; D unclear. The V and J ends lost 10 bases and 3 bases respectively, with 7 bases between them. Looked up from germline, CDR1 is LNHDA and CDR2 is SQIVND (reference sequence). The CDR3 has 12 residues. CDR3 coding DNA: TGTGCCACCGCGGACTATAATTCACCCCTCCACTTT. It specifies CATADYNSPLHF.

The CDR3: CASSPEGASTEAFF. The DNA of the CDR3 is TGTGCCAGCTCACCAGAGGGGGCTAGCACTGAAGCTTTCTTT. The chain combines TRBV18 with TRBJ1-1; 7 bases are a match to TRBD1. V lost 2 bases, J lost 4 bases, and 4 bases stayed unmatched. The germline V gene encodes CDR1 KGHSH and CDR2 LQKENI. The CDR3 consists of 14 residues. The full variable domain, completed using reference TRBV18 and TRBJ1-1, is NAGVMQNPRHLVRRRGQEARLRCSPMKGHSHVYWYRQLPEEGLKFMVYLQKENIIDESGMPKERFSAEFPKEGPSILRIQQVVRGDSAAYFCASSPEGASTEAFFGQGTRLTVV.

This clonotype was observed a few times. The chain has TRBV19 and TRBJ1-5; possibly TRBD1 for D (6 bases). This CDR3 region has 20 residues. The V gene lost 0 bases and the J gene lost 3 bases, with 24 bases spanning the gap. Per germline, CDR1 LNHDA and CDR2 SQIVND (reference sequence). CDR3 loop: CASSIDLSFSGTWNNQPQHF. The CDR3 bases are TGTGCCAGTAGTATAGATCTATCTTTTTCCGGGACATGGAACAATCAGCCCCAGCATTTT.

The chain couples TRBV15 to TRBJ2-5; weak D call: TRBD1 (5 bases). The CDR3 has 12 amino acids. V lost 3 bases and J 5 bases, leaving 7 bases between the germline ends. Germline-derived CDR1 and CDR2 are LNHNV and YYDKDF (reference sequence). CDR3 loop: CATSSAGETQYF. The CDR3 coding sequence is TGTGCCACCAGCAGCGCAGGGGAGACCCAGTACTTC.

This clonotype was counted many times. The V gene is TRBV7-9, the J gene TRBJ1-4; perhaps TRBD1 as D (5 bases). Germline assignment: CDR1 SEHNR and CDR2 FQNEAQ (reference sequence). The CDR3 is made up of 14 amino acids. V was clipped by 5 bases and J by 4 bases, with 11 bases between them. CDR3 region: CASSRGTRNEKLFF. For the CDR3, the DNA is TGTGCCAGCAGCCGCGGGACCCGTAATGAAAAACTGTTTTTT.

V gene TRBV12-3 or TRBV12-4 combines with J gene TRBJ2-2, with D perhaps TRBD2 (7 bases). There are 16 residues in the CDR3. Between the trimmed V and J ends, which lost 6 bases and 7 bases, there was a span of 21 bases. CDR3: CASRPSPGGQSGELFF. Here the CDR3 DNA reads TGTGCCAGCAGACCCAGTCCCGGGGGGCAAAGCGGGGAGCTGTTTTTT.

The table lists this clonotype with a count of one. The chain has TRBV10-3 and TRBJ1-2; a possible D gene is TRBD1 (5 bases). V was clipped by 2 bases and J by 10 bases, with 20 bases between them. This CDR3 has 15 amino acids. In germline, CDR1 is ENHRY, CDR2 SYGVKD. CDR3 sequence reads: CAISEDFETVFYYTF. For the CDR3, the DNA is TGTGCCATCAGTGAGGATTTCGAGACAGTCTTTTACTACACCTTC.

This clonotype appeared many times. The rearrangement uses TRBV19 and TRBJ1-6; D unresolved. V was shortened by 7 bases and J by 0 bases, with 4 bases between the two germline ends. The CDR3 loop spans 13 amino acids. Germline values: CDR1 LNHDA, CDR2 SQIVND (reference sequence). Here the CDR3 DNA reads TGTGCCAGTAAGAGCTCCTATAATTCACCCCTCCACTTT. This sequence encodes CASKSSYNSPLHF. The full variable domain, completed using reference TRBV19 and TRBJ1-6, is DGGITQSPKYLFRKEGQNVTLSCEQNLNHDAMYWYRQDPGQGLRLIYYSQIVNDFQKGDIAEGYSVSREKKESFPLTVTSAQKNPTAFYLCASKSSYNSPLHFGNGTRLTVT.

The V and J genes are TRBV7-9 and TRBJ2-7; D not resolved. The V end lost 6 bases, the J end lost 2 bases, and 14 bases lay between the germline ends. The CDR3 sequence is 14 residues long. Germline V lookup: CDR1 SEHNR, CDR2 FQNEAQ (reference sequence). CDR3 amino acids: CASRGRQPTYEQYF. CDR3 in DNA: TGTGCCAGCAGGGGAAGACAACCCACCTACGAGCAGTACTTC.